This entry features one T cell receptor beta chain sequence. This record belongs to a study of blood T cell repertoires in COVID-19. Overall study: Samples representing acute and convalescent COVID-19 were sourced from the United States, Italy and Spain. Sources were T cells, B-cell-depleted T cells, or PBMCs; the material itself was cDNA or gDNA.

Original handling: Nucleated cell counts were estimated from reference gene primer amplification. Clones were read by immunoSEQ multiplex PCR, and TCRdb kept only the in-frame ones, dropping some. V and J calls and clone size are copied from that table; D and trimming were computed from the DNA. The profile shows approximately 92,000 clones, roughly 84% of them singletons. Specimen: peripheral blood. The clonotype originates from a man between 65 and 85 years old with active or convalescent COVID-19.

In DNA, the CDR3 is TGTGCCAGCAGCTTGGCTGGGGAGGTTGAAGCTTTCTTT. It translates to CASSLAGEVEAFF. J is TRBJ1-1 and V is TRBV5-6; D remains unclear. This CDR3 has 13 residues. Trimming cost V 0 bases and J 7 bases, with 10 bases left between them. CDR1 and CDR2 (germline): SGHDT, YYEEEE.